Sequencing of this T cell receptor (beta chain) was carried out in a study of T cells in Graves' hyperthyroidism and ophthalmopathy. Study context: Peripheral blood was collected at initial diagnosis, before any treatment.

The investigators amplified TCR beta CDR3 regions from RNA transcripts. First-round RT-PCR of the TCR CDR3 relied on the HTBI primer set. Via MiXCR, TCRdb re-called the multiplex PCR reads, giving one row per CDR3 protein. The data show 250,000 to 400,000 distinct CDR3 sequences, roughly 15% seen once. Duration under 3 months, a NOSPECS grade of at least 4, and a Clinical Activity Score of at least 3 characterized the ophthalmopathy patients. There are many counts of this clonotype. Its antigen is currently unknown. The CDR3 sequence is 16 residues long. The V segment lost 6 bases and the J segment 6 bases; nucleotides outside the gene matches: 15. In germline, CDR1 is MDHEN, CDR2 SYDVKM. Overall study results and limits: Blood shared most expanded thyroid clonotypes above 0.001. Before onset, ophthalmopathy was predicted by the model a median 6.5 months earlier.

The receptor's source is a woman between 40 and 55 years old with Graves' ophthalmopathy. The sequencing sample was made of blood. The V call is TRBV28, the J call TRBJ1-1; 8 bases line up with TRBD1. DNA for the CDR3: TGTGCCAGCAGACAGACAGGGGTTTACGATGGGGCTGAAGCTTTCTTT. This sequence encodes CASRQTGVYDGAEAFF.